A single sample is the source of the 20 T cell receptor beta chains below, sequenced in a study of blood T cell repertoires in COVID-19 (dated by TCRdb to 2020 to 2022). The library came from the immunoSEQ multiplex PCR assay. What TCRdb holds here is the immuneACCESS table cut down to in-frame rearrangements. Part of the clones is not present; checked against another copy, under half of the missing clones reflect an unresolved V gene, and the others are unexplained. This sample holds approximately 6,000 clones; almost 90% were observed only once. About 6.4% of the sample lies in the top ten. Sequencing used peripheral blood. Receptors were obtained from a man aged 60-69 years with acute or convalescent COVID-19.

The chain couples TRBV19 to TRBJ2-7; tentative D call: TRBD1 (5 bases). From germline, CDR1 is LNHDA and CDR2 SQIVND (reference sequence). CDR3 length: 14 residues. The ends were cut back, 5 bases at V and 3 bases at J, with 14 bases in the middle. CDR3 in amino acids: CASSLMKGFYEQYF. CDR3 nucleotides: TGTGCCAGTAGTCTCATGAAGGGGTTCTACGAGCAGTACTTC.

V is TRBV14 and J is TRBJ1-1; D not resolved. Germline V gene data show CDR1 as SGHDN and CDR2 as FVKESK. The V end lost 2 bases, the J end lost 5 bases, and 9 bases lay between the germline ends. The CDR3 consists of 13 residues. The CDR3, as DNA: TGTGCCAGCAGCCAAAGCAGCAGGACTGAAGCTTTCTTT. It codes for CASSQSSRTEAFF.

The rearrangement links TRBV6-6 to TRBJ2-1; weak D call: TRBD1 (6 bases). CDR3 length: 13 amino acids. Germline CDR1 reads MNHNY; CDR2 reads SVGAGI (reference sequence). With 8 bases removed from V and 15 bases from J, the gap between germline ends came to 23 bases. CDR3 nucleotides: TGTGCCAGCCGGGACACGTCTCTTAAACCGGGGTTCTTC. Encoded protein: CASRDTSLKPGFF.

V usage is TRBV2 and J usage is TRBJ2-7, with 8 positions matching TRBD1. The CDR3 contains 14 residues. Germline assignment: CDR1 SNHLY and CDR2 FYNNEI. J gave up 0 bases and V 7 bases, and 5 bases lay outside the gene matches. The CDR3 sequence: CASMRTGSSYEQYF. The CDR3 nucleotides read TGTGCCAGCATGAGGACAGGGAGCTCCTACGAGCAGTACTTC.

The CDR3 region is CASKRQAYRDTGELFF. CDR3 bases: TGTGCCAGTAAAAGGCAGGCTTACCGAGACACCGGGGAGCTGTTTTTT. The gene calls are TRBV19 and TRBJ2-2, with D uncertain. Germline V CDR1 and CDR2: LNHDA, SQIVND (reference sequence). V dropped 7 bases and J dropped 3 bases, with 18 bases sitting between them. This CDR3 region has 16 residues.

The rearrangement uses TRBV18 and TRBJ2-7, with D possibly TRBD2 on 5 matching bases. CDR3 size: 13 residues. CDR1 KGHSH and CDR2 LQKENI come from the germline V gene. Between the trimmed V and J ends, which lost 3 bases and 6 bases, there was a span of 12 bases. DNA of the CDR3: TGTGCCAGCTCACCGTTAGTTGAGGGCGAGCAGTACGTC. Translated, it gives CASSPLVEGEQYV.

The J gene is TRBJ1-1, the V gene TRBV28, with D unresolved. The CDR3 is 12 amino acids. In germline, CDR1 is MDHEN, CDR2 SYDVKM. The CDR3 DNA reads TGTGGTACCCTTCACCGCTCGGCTGAAGCTTTCTTT. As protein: CGTLHRSAEAFF.

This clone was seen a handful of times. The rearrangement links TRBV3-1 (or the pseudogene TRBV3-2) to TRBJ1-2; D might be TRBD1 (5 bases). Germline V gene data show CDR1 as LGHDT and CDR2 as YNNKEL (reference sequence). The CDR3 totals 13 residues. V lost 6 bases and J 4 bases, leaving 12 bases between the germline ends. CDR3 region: CASSGAMSYGYTF. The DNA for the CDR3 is TGTGCCAGCAGTGGGGCGATGAGCTATGGCTACACCTTC.

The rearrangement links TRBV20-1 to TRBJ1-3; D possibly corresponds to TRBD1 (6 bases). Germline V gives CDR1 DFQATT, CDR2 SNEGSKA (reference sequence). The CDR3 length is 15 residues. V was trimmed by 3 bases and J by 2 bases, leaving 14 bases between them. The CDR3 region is CSASAPGGAGNTIYF. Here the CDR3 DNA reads TGCAGTGCTAGTGCCCCGGGGGGCGCTGGAAACACCATATATTTT.

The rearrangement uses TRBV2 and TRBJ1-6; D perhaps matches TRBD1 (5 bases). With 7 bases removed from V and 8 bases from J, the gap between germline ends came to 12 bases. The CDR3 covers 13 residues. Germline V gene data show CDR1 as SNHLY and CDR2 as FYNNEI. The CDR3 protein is CASNVREDSPLHF. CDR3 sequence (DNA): TGTGCCAGCAATGTCAGGGAGGATTCACCCCTCCACTTT.

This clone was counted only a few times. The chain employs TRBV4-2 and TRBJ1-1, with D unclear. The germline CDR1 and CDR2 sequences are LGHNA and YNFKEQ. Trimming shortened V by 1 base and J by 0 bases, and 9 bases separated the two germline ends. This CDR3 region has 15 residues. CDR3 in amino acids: CASSQATEMNTEAFF. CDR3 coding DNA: TGTGCCAGCAGCCAAGCCACTGAAATGAACACTGAAGCTTTCTTT.

The CDR3 bases are TGTGCCAGCAGGGGGACAGGGAAGATTGAAGCTTTCTTT. Residues: CASRGTGKIEAFF. V and J are TRBV12-3 or TRBV12-4 and TRBJ1-1, with 9 bases that match TRBD1. V lost 6 bases to trimming and J lost 7 bases; unmatched junction nucleotides: 6. The CDR3 has 13 residues.

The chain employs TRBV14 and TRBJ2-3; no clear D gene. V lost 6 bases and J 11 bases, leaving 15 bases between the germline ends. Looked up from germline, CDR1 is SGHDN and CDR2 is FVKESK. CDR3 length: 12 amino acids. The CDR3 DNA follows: TGTGCCAGCAGTAATTACGCTCTGAGGCAGTATTTT. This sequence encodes CASSNYALRQYF. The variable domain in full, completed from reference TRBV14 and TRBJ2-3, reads EAGVTQFPSHSVIEKGQTVTLRCDPISGHDNLYWYRRVMGKEIKFLLHFVKESKQDESGMPNNRFLAERTGGTYSTLKVQPAELEDSGVYFCASSNYALRQYFGPGTRLTVL.

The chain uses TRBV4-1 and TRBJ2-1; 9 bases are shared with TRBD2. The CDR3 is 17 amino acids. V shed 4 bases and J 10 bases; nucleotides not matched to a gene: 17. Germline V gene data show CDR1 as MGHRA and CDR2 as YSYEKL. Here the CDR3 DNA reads TGCGCCAGCAGCCTCCAAGGGGGCGGGAGGGCCGGAAAGGAGCAGTTCTTC. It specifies CASSLQGGGRAGKEQFF.

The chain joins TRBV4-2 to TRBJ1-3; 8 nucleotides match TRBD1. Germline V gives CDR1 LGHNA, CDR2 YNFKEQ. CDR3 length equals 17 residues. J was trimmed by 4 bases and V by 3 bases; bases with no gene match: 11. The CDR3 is CASSQPRTGRRGNTIYF. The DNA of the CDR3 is TGTGCCAGCAGCCAGCCTCGGACAGGGCGTCGAGGAAACACCATATATTTT.

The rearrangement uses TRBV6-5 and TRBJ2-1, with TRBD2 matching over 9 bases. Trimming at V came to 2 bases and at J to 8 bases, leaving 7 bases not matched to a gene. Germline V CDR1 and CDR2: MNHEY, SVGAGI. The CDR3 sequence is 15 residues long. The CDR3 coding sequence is TGTGCCAGCAGTTACGGCCTAGCGGGATTCTATGAGCAGTTCTTC. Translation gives CASSYGLAGFYEQFF.

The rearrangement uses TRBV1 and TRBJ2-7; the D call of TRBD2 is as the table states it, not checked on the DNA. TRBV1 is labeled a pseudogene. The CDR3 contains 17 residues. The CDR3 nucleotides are TGCACCAGCAGCCAAGCCGGGACTAGCGGGACCTTCTACGAGCAGTACTTC. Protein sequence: CTSSQAGTSGTFYEQYF.

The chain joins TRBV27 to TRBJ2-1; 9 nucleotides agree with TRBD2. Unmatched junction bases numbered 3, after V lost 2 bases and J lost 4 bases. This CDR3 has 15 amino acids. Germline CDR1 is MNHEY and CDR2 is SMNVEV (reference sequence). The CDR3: CASSLAGGGYNEQFF. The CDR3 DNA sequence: TGTGCCAGCAGTTTAGCGGGGGGGGGATACAATGAGCAGTTCTTC.

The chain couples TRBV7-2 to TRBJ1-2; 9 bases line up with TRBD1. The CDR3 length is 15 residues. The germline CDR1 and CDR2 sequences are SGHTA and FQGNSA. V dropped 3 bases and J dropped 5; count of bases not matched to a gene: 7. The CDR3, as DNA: TGTGCCAGCAGCTTTGGACAGGGGTTCGGGTATGGCTACACCTTC. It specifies CASSFGQGFGYGYTF.

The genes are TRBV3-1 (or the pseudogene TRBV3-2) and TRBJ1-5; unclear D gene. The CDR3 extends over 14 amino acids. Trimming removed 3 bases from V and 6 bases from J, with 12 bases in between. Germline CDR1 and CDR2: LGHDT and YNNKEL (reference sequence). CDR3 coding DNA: TGTGCCAGCAGCCAGCGCCACGGGGTTCAGCCCCAGCATTTT. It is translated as CASSQRHGVQPQHF.